The subject of this entry is one TCR beta chain. As yet, its antigen is unknown. One junction end disagrees with the germline gene, perhaps due to a read error. This record comes from a study of T cells after yellow fever vaccination. Whole-study findings and limits: Bulk-population clonotypes that are abundant could appear as contaminants in FACS-sorted repertoires.

TCRdb reprocessed the 5' RACE reads via MiXCR and lists one record per CDR3 protein. This sample has some 300,000 distinct CDR3 sequences, with roughly 10% found just once. Looked up from germline, CDR1 is SGHVS and CDR2 is FNYEAQ. The CDR3 sequence is 11 residues long. The clonotype was recovered from a man younger than 35 who received the YFV17D yellow fever vaccine. The sample in question was CD4+ T cells sorted from PBMCs, obtained 45 days after the yellow fever booster vaccination. The chain links TRBV7-6 to TRBJ2-3, with D perhaps matching TRBD1 or TRBD2 (5 bases each). In DNA form, the CDR3 reads TGTGCCAGCAGCTTGGGTGGGACGACGGATTTT. Translated: CASSLGGTTDF.